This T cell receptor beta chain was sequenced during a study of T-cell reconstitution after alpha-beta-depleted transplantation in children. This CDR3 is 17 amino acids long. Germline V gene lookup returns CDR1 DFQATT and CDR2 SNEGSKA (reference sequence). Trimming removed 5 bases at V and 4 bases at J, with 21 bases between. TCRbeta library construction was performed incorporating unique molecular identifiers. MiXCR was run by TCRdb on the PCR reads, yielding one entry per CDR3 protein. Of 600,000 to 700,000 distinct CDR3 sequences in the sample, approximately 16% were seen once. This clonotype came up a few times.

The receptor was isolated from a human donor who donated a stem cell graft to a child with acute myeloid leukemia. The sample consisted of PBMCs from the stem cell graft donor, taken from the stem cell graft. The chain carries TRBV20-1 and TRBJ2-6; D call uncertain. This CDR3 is CSASSRGGGSGANVLTF. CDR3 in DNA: TGCAGTGCTTCTAGTCGAGGCGGTGGTTCCGGGGCCAACGTCCTGACTTTC.